The 18 T cell receptor beta chains below were found in one sample sequenced in a study of blood T cell repertoires in COVID-19. Sequenced by immunoSEQ multiplex PCR; TCRdb stores in-frame clones only, minus some. Among 150,000 or so clones listed, about four fifths were seen once. The material sequenced was PBMCs or T cells enriched from blood (not recorded which). The receptors were sampled from a woman in her fifties or sixties who had recovered from COVID-19.

The V and J genes are TRBV3-1 (or the pseudogene TRBV3-2) and TRBJ2-1; 10 nucleotides match TRBD2. CDR3 length: 14 residues. V shed 7 bases and J 7 bases; nucleotides not matched to a gene: 7. Germline CDR1 reads LGHDT; CDR2 reads YNNKEL (reference sequence). DNA of the CDR3: TGTGCCAGCACCCCGGGACTAGCGTTTAATGAGCAGTTCTTC. It specifies CASTPGLAFNEQFF.

V is TRBV19 and J is TRBJ2-7, with no clear D. The CDR3 has 12 amino acids. Trimming removed 1 base from V and 3 bases from J, with 4 bases in between. The germline CDR1 and CDR2 sequences are LNHDA and SQIVND (reference sequence). CDR3 nucleotides: TGTGCCAGTAGTATAGTCGGCTACGAGCAGTACTTC. Protein: CASSIVGYEQYF.

The count of this clone is one. The chain uses TRBV21-1 and TRBJ2-5; the D call TRBD2 from the table was never checked on the DNA. TRBV21-1 corresponds to a pseudogene. The CDR3 runs 16 residues. The CDR3 region has the DNA TGTGCCAGCAGCAAGGAGGCTAGTGTGCGGTTAGAGACCCAGTACTTC. Translated: CASSKEASVRLETQYF.

The V call is TRBV7-8, the J call TRBJ2-5; 15 nucleotides align to TRBD2. The CDR3 is 20 amino acids. Germline V lookup: CDR1 SGHVS, CDR2 FQNEAQ. The J segment lost 4 bases and the V segment lost 5 bases, leaving 17 bases of the junction unmatched. This CDR3 is CASSPLMGTSGGPGRETQYF. CDR3 bases: TGTGCCAGCAGCCCCCTGATGGGGACTAGCGGGGGGCCCGGGAGAGAGACCCAGTACTTC.

The chain links TRBV30 to TRBJ2-7; D might be TRBD2 (6 bases). Germline V gene data show CDR1 as GTSNPN and CDR2 as SVGIG (reference sequence). There are 13 residues in the CDR3. V gave up 6 bases and J gave up 4 bases, with 16 bases separating them. The CDR3 sequence is CACFGRGVYEQYF. The CDR3 bases are TGTGCCTGTTTCGGGCGGGGCGTATACGAGCAGTACTTC.

The V gene is TRBV3-1 (or the pseudogene TRBV3-2), the J gene TRBJ1-1; a weak D match, TRBD1 (5 bases). The germline CDR1 and CDR2 sequences are LGHDT and YNNKEL (reference sequence). The CDR3 has 17 amino acids. V lost 0 bases to trimming and J lost 1 base, with 15 bases between them. CDR3 coding DNA: TGTGCCAGCAGCCAAGATCTTAGCGGGGGGGGGAACACTGAAGCTTTCTTT. Encoded protein: CASSQDLSGGGNTEAFF.

A few counts support this clone. This chain connects TRBV5-1 to TRBJ2-3, with 9 nucleotides matching TRBD1. CDR3 size: 15 residues. Trimming took 0 bases from V and 5 from J; bases not matched to a gene: 4. Germline V gene data show CDR1 as SGHRS and CDR2 as YFSETQ. This CDR3 reads CASSLAQGAGDTQYF. DNA of the CDR3: TGCGCCAGCAGCTTGGCACAGGGGGCGGGAGATACGCAGTATTTT.

V gene TRBV25-1 combines with J gene TRBJ1-2, with TRBD1 identical over 12 bases. Germline-derived CDR1 and CDR2 are MGHDK and SYGVNS. Trimming took 5 bases from V and 4 from J; bases not matched to a gene: 8. The CDR3 has 16 amino acids. CDR3 nucleotide sequence: TGTGCCAGCAGTCACACCGGGACAGGGGGCGTCTATGGCTACACCTTC. It is translated as CASSHTGTGGVYGYTF.

This clone was recorded once. The CDR3 DNA reads as TGTGCCAGCAGCCCACCTCCCCGGGTCACTGAAGCTTTCTTT. This encodes CASSPPPRVTEAFF. V and J are TRBV7-2 and TRBJ1-1; no clear D gene. The V gene's germline CDR1 is SGHTA and CDR2 FQGNSA. V shed 5 bases and J shed 4 bases, with 14 bases lying between them. The CDR3 loop spans 14 amino acids.

The genes are TRBV5-6 and TRBJ1-6; D remains ambiguous. The CDR3 has 13 amino acids. With 0 bases removed from V and 6 bases from J, the gap between germline ends came to 4 bases. CDR1 is SGHDT and CDR2 is YYEEEE in the germline V gene. CDR3 residues: CASSLAVNSPLHF. The DNA for the CDR3 is TGTGCCAGCAGCTTGGCAGTTAATTCACCCCTCCACTTT.

This clone was counted once. The chain employs TRBV2 and TRBJ1-2; D perhaps matches TRBD1 (5 bases). V was trimmed by 2 bases and J by 7 bases, leaving 5 bases between them. Per germline, CDR1 SNHLY and CDR2 FYNNEI. The CDR3 consists of 11 residues. CDR3 DNA sequence: TGTGCCAGCAGTGAAAGGGGTGGCTACACCTTC. Translation gives CASSERGGYTF.

The rearrangement links TRBV6-2 or TRBV6-3 to TRBJ2-7; the match to TRBD1 covers 7 bases. V gave up 6 bases and J gave up 6 bases; unmatched junction bases: 14. CDR1 and CDR2 (germline): MNHEY, SVGEGT. The CDR3 has 15 residues. The CDR3, as DNA: TGTGCCAGCAGCCCGAGAGACAGGGTGGAAAGCGAGCAGTACTTC. As protein: CASSPRDRVESEQYF.

The genes are TRBV9 and TRBJ1-2; D not certain. The CDR3 is made up of 16 amino acids. With 0 bases removed from V and 2 bases from J, the gap between germline ends came to 14 bases. CDR1 and CDR2 from the germline V gene are SGDLS and YYNGEE. The CDR3 loop is CASSVGPWAGNYGYTF. The CDR3, as DNA: TGTGCCAGCAGCGTAGGCCCCTGGGCCGGCAACTATGGCTACACCTTC. The complete variable domain, with remaining parts taken from reference TRBV9 and TRBJ1-2, reads DSGVTQTPKHLITATGQRVTLRCSPRSGDLSVYWYQQSLDQGLQFLIQYYNGEERAKGNILERFSAQQFPDLHSELNLSSLELGDSALYFCASSVGPWAGNYGYTFGSGTRLTVV.

V is TRBV27 and J is TRBJ1-1, with 12 nucleotides matching TRBD1. The CDR3 is 15 amino acids. Germline CDR1 reads MNHEY; CDR2 reads SMNVEV (reference sequence). The V segment lost 4 bases and the J segment 1 base; nucleotides outside the gene matches: 1. The chain's CDR3 is CASSWGQGANTEAFF. Written as DNA, the CDR3 is TGTGCCAGCAGTTGGGGACAGGGGGCGAACACTGAAGCTTTCTTT.

This clone came up a few times. This chain links TRBV27 with TRBJ1-1; 11 bases agree with TRBD1. V lost 4 bases and J lost 6; bases outside the gene matches: 4. Germline assignment: CDR1 MNHEY and CDR2 SMNVEV (reference sequence). This CDR3 has 14 amino acids. The CDR3 here is CASSWDRGNSEAFF. CDR3 coding DNA: TGTGCCAGCAGTTGGGACAGGGGGAATTCTGAAGCTTTCTTT.

V usage is TRBV18 and J usage is TRBJ2-2; 7 nucleotides line up with TRBD1. This CDR3 has 16 residues. J lost 0 bases, V lost 3 bases, and 4 bases had no gene match. Germline V gene lookup returns CDR1 KGHSH and CDR2 LQKENI. As DNA, the CDR3 is TGTGCCAGCTCACCCTCAGGGACAGCGAACACCGGGGAGCTGTTTTTT. It encodes CASSPSGTANTGELFF.

The J gene is TRBJ1-2, the V gene TRBV10-3; no clear D. From germline, CDR1 is ENHRY and CDR2 SYGVKD. Trimming removed 3 bases from V and 3 bases from J, with 14 bases in between. The CDR3 has 15 amino acids. CDR3: CAISDSSRAHYGYTF. The CDR3 coding sequence is TGTGCCATCAGTGATTCTAGCCGGGCCCACTATGGCTACACCTTC.

This clone occurred once. The chain has TRBV13 and TRBJ2-7, with 9 bases lining up with TRBD1. Germline values: CDR1 PRHDT, CDR2 FYEKMQ (reference sequence). This CDR3 has 15 residues. After removal of 4 bases from V and 0 bases from J, the junction contained 4 bases not matched to a gene. The CDR3 coding sequence is TGTGCCAGCAGCTACTCGGGACAGGGCTCCTACGAGCAGTACTTC. Protein sequence: CASSYSGQGSYEQYF.